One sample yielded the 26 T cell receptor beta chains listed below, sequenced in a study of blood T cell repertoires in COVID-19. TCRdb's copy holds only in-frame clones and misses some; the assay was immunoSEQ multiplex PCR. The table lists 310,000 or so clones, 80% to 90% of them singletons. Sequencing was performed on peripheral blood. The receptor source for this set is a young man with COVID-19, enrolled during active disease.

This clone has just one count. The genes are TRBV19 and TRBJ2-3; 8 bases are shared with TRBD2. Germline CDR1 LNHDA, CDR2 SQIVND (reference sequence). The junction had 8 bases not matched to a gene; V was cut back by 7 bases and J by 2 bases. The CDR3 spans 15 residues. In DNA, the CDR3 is TGTGCCAGTAAGAGGGGCGGGAGGAACACAGATACGCAGTATTTT. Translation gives CASKRGGRNTDTQYF.

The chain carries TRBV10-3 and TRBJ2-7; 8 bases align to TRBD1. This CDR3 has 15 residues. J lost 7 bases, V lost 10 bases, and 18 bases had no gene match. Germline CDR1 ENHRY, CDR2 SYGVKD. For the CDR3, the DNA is TGTGCCACCGGGCAGCCGGGACAGGAACCGCGGGAGCAGTACTTC. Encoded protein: CATGQPGQEPREQYF.

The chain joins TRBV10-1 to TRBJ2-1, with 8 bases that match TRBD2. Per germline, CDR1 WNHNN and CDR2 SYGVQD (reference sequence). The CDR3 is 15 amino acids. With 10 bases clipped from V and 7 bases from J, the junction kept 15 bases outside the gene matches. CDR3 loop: CAKTPKRGGRNEQFF. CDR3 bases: TGCGCCAAAACGCCTAAACGCGGGGGGCGGAATGAGCAGTTCTTC.

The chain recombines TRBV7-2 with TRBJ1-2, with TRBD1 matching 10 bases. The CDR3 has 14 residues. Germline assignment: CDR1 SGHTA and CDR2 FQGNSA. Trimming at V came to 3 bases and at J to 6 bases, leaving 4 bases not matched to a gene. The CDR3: CASSLPGQGNGYTF. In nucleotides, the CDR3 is TGTGCCAGCAGCTTGCCGGGACAGGGGAATGGCTACACCTTC.

This CDR3 reads CASSLTSRGSYNEQFF. The CDR3 DNA is TGCGCCAGCAGCTTAACTAGCCGAGGGTCCTACAATGAGCAGTTCTTC. V gene TRBV5-1 combines with J gene TRBJ2-1, with a possible D match to TRBD2 (6 bases). The CDR3 sequence is 16 residues long. Trimming removed 2 bases from V and 1 base from J, with 13 bases in between. Germline CDR1 SGHRS, CDR2 YFSETQ.

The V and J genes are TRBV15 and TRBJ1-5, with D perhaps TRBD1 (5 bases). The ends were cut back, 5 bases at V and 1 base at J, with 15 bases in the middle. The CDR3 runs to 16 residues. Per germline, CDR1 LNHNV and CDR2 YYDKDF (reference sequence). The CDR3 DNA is TGTGCCACCAGCTTTGCGGGGCCAACAAGCAATCAGCCCCAGCATTTT. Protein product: CATSFAGPTSNQPQHF.

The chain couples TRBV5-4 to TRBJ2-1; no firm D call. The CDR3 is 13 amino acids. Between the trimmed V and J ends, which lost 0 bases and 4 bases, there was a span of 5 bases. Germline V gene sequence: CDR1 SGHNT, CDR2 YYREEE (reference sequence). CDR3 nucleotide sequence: TGTGCCAGCAGCTTGGGCGTTTACAATGAGCAGTTCTTC. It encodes CASSLGVYNEQFF.

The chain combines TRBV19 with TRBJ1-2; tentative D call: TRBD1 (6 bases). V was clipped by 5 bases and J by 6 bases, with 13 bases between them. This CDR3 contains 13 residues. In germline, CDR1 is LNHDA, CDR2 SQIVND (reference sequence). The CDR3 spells CASSGQRFDGYTF. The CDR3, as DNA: TGTGCCAGTAGTGGACAGCGTTTTGATGGCTACACCTTC.

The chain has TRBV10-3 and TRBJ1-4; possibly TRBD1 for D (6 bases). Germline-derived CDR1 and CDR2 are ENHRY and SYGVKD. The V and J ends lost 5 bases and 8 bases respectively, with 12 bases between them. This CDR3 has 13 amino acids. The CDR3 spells CAISRDTSEKLFF. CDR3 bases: TGTGCCATCAGTCGGGACACCTCGGAAAAACTGTTTTTT.

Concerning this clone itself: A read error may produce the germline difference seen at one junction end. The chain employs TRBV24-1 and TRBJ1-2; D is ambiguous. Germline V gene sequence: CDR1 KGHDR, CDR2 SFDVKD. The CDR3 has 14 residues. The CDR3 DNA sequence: TGTGCCACGAGTGGGCAGGCCTATAACTATGGCTACACCTTC. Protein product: CATSGQAYNYGYTF.

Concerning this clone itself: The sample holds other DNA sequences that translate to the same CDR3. This CDR3 is CASSLGSGSQETQYF. CDR3 in DNA: TGTGCCAGCAGCTTGGGAAGCGGGAGCCAAGAGACCCAGTACTTC. J is TRBJ2-5 and V is TRBV7-2; 8 positions match TRBD2. The CDR3 length is 15 residues. Unmatched junction bases numbered 4, after V lost 3 bases and J lost 1 base. Germline V gene lookup returns CDR1 SGHTA and CDR2 FQGNSA.

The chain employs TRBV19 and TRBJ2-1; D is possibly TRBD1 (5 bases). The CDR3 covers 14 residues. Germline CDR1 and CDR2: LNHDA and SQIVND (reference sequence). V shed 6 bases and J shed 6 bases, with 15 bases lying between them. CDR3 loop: CASRGAQGANEQFF. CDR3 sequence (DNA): TGTGCCAGTAGAGGTGCCCAAGGGGCCAATGAGCAGTTCTTC.

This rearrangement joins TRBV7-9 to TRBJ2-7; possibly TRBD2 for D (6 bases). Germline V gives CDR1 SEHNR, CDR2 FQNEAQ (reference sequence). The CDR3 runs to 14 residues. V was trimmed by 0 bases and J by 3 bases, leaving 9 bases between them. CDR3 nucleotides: TGTGCCAGCAGCTTAGCTCCGCGGGGCTACGAGCAGTACTTC. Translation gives CASSLAPRGYEQYF.

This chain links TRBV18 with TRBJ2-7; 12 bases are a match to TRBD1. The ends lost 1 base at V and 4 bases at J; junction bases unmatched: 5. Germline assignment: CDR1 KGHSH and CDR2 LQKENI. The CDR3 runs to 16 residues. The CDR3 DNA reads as TGTGCCAGCTCACCACTACCGGGACAGGGGGCTTACGAGCAGTACTTC. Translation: CASSPLPGQGAYEQYF.

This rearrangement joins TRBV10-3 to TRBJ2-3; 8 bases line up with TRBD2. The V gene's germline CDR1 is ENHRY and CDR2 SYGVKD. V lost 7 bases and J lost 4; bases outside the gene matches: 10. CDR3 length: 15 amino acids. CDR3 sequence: CAITWAGGGPDTQYF. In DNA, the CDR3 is TGTGCCATCACGTGGGCGGGAGGTGGCCCAGATACGCAGTATTTT.

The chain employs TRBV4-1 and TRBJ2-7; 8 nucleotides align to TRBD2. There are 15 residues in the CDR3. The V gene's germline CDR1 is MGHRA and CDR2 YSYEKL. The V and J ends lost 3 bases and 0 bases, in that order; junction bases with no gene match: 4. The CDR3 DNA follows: TGCGCCAGCAGCCAGTCGACTAGCGTCTCCTACGAGCAGTACTTC. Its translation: CASSQSTSVSYEQYF.

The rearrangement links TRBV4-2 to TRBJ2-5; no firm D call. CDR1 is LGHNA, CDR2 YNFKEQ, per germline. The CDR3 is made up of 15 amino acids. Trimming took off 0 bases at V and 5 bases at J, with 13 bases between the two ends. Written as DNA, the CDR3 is TGTGCCAGCAGCCAAGATCCTAAAGTATCCGAGACCCAGTACTTC. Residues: CASSQDPKVSETQYF.

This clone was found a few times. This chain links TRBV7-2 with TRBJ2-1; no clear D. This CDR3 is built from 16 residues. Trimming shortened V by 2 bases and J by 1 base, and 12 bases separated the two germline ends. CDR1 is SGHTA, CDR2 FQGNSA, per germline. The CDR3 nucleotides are TGTGCCAGCAGCTTAAAATTTGGGCTGTCCTACAATGAGCAGTTCTTC. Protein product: CASSLKFGLSYNEQFF. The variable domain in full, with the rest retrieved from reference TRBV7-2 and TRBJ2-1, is GAGVSQSPSNKVTEKGKDVELRCDPISGHTALYWYRQSLGQGLEFLIYFQGNSAPDKSGLPSDRFSAERTGGSVSTLTIQRTQQEDSAVYLCASSLKFGLSYNEQFFGPGTRLTVL.

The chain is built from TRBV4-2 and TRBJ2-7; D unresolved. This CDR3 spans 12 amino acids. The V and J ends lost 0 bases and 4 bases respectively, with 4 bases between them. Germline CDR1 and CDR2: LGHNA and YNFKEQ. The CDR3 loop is CASSQDSYEQYF. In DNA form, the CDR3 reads TGTGCCAGCAGCCAAGATAGTTACGAGCAGTACTTC.

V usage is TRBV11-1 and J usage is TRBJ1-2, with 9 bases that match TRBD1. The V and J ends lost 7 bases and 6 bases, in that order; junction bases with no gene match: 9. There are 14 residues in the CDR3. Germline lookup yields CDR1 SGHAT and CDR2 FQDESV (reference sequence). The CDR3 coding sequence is TGTGCCAGCACGCCGGGGACAGGGTATCATGGCTACACCTTC. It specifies CASTPGTGYHGYTF.

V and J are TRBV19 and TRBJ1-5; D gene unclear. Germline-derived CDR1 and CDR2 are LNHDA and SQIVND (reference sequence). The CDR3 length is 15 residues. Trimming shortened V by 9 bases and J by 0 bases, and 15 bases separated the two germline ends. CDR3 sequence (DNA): TGTGCCAGCACCAGGTCCCCCCTTAGCAATCAGCCCCAGCATTTT. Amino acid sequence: CASTRSPLSNQPQHF.

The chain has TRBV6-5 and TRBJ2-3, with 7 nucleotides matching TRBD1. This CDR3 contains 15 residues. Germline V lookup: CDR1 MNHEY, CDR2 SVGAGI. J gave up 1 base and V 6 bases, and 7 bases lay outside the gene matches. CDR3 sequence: CASRSTGTGTDTQYF. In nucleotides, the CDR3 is TGTGCCAGCAGGTCCACCGGGACAGGCACAGATACGCAGTATTTT.

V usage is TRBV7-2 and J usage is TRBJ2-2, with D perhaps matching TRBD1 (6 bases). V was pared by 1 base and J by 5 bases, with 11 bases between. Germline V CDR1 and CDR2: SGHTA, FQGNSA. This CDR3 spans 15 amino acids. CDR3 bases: TGTGCCAGCAGCTTAGGCAGGGGACGGACCGGGGAGCTGTTTTTT. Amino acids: CASSLGRGRTGELFF.

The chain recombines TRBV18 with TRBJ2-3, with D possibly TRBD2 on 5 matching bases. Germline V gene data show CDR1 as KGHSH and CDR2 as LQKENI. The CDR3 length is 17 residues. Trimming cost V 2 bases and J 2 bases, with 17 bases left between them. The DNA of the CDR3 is TGTGCCAGCTCACCAATCATCGGGGAGACACTCACAGATACGCAGTATTTT. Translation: CASSPIIGETLTDTQYF.

This chain's CDR3 is CASSYVEYGYTF. DNA for the CDR3: TGTGCCAGCAGCTATGTAGAGTATGGCTACACCTTC. This chain connects TRBV12-3 or TRBV12-4 to TRBJ1-2; no definite D call. The CDR3 loop spans 12 amino acids. V was trimmed by 6 bases and J by 5 bases, leaving 10 bases between them.

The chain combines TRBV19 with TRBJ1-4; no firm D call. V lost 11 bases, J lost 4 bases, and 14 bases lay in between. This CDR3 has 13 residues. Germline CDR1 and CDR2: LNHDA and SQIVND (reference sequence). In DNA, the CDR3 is TGTGCCTCGAAGGAGGAATATAATGAAAAACTGTTTTTT. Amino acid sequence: CASKEEYNEKLFF.